A single sample gave rise to the 23 T cell receptor beta chains below, sequenced in a study of blood T cell repertoires in COVID-19. The assay was immunoSEQ multiplex PCR, and TCRdb's table has in-frame clones only and misses some. Among some 170,000 clones listed, over 70% were seen once. The sequencing sample was made of peripheral blood. These receptors all stem from an elderly woman with active or convalescent COVID-19.

The V call is TRBV4-3, the J call TRBJ1-5, with 7 nucleotides matching TRBD1. V was pared by 0 bases and J by 4 bases, with 3 bases of the junction left unmatched. The CDR3 extends over 15 amino acids. Germline values: CDR1 LGHNA, CDR2 YSLEER. The CDR3 reads CASSQDKGQNQPQHF. CDR3 DNA: TGCGCCAGCAGCCAAGATAAGGGACAGAATCAGCCCCAGCATTTT.

This clone was recorded a few times. V gene TRBV11-2 combines with J gene TRBJ2-1; 9 nucleotides match TRBD1. This CDR3 is 15 amino acids long. Germline V CDR1 and CDR2: SGHAT, FQNNGV. Trimming removed 5 bases from V and 4 bases from J; junction bases left unmatched: 6. Here the CDR3 reads CASSRGDRVYNEQFF. CDR3 nucleotide sequence: TGTGCCAGCAGCAGGGGGGACAGGGTGTACAATGAGCAGTTCTTC.

This clone was seen once. CDR3 region: CASSLEVRTGTTEAFF. DNA of the CDR3: TGTGCCAGCAGCTTAGAGGTCCGGACAGGGACCACTGAAGCTTTCTTT. This chain links TRBV7-2 with TRBJ1-1; 8 nucleotides align to TRBD1. Germline lookup yields CDR1 SGHTA and CDR2 FQGNSA. The CDR3 sequence is 16 residues long. V trimming: 1 base; J trimming: 4 bases; junction bases outside the gene matches: 8.

The chain employs TRBV20-1 and TRBJ2-7; tentatively, D is TRBD1 (6 bases). CDR1 and CDR2 (germline): DFQATT, SNEGSKA (reference sequence). The CDR3 is 12 residues long. Deletions cut 3 bases from V and 4 bases from J, with 10 bases between. CDR3 bases: TGCAGTGCTAGTAACAGGGAGTACGAGCAGTACTTC. It encodes CSASNREYEQYF.

The chain links TRBV10-2 to TRBJ1-2; 8 nucleotides match TRBD1. J gave up 8 bases and V 5 bases, and 10 bases lay outside the gene matches. Germline V gene data show CDR1 as WSHSY and CDR2 as SAAADI. The CDR3 length is 14 residues. The CDR3 region has the DNA TGCGCCAGCAGTCAGGACAGGGTGAATCGCGGCTACACCTTC. Residues: CASSQDRVNRGYTF.

The rearrangement joins TRBV5-1 to TRBJ2-2, with 8 bases lining up with TRBD1. The CDR3 spans 15 residues. V was pared by 2 bases and J by 3 bases, with 3 bases of the junction left unmatched. Germline loops: CDR1 SGHRS, CDR2 YFSETQ. CDR3 protein: CASSLQTGDTGELFF. In DNA form, the CDR3 reads TGCGCCAGCAGCTTACAGACAGGGGACACCGGGGAGCTGTTTTTT.

V gene TRBV7-2 combines with J gene TRBJ1-3, with TRBD1 matching 7 bases. CDR1 and CDR2 from the germline V gene are SGHTA and FQGNSA. The CDR3 is 15 amino acids. With 4 bases clipped from V and 5 bases from J, the junction kept 8 bases outside the gene matches. The chain's CDR3 is CASSSTTGIRNTIYF. DNA of the CDR3: TGTGCCAGCAGCTCCACGACAGGGATCCGAAACACCATATATTTT. Complete variable domain (other parts from reference TRBV7-2 and TRBJ1-3): GAGVSQSPSNKVTEKGKDVELRCDPISGHTALYWYRQSLGQGLEFLIYFQGNSAPDKSGLPSDRFSAERTGGSVSTLTIQRTQQEDSAVYLCASSSTTGIRNTIYFGEGSWLTVV.

This clone has just a few counts. The J gene is TRBJ1-1, the V gene TRBV11-3; D possibly corresponds to TRBD1 (6 bases). Germline V gene data show CDR1 as SGHNT and CDR2 as YENEEA. V lost 5 bases to trimming and J lost 5 bases, with 15 bases between them. The CDR3 is 14 residues long. Here the CDR3 reads CASSARGIRTEAFF. CDR3 coding DNA: TGTGCCAGCAGCGCAAGGGGGATTAGAACTGAAGCTTTCTTT.

The DNA of the CDR3 is TGTGCCACCAGTGGAAGGACAGGGGGCAGGAACACTGAAGCTTTCTTT. This codes for CATSGRTGGRNTEAFF. The chain is built from TRBV24-1 and TRBJ1-1, with 11 bases that match TRBD1. The J segment lost 1 base and the V segment lost 5 bases, leaving 5 bases of the junction unmatched. Looked up from germline, CDR1 is KGHDR and CDR2 is SFDVKD. The length of the CDR3 is 16 residues.

The J gene is TRBJ2-6, the V gene TRBV6-5; a possible D gene is TRBD1 (6 bases). Germline V CDR1 and CDR2: MNHEY, SVGAGI. The CDR3 spans 14 residues. V lost 1 base and J 15 bases, leaving 16 bases between the germline ends. CDR3: CASSYYGQLSGLTF. The CDR3 DNA reads as TGTGCCAGCAGTTACTACGGACAGCTCAGTGGCCTGACTTTC.

The CDR3 sequence: CASSLAFNTGGGEQYF. DNA of the CDR3: TGCGCCAGCAGCCTAGCGTTTAACACCGGCGGGGGCGAGCAGTACTTC. This rearrangement joins TRBV4-3 to TRBJ2-7, with 7 bases matching TRBD2. V gave up 4 bases and J gave up 6 bases; unmatched junction bases: 15. The CDR3 totals 16 residues. Germline CDR1 and CDR2: LGHNA and YSLEER.

The chain recombines TRBV9 with TRBJ1-5, with 7 bases fitting TRBD1. Trimming removed 4 bases from V and 2 bases from J; junction bases left unmatched: 6. Germline V gives CDR1 SGDLS, CDR2 YYNGEE. This CDR3 is built from 15 residues. As DNA, the CDR3 is TGTGCCAGCAGCCTAGTAGGGGGCTGCAATCAGCCCCAGCATTTT. This gives the protein CASSLVGGCNQPQHF. Complete variable domain (other parts from reference TRBV9 and TRBJ1-5): DSGVTQTPKHLITATGQRVTLRCSPRSGDLSVYWYQQSLDQGLQFLIQYYNGEERAKGNILERFSAQQFPDLHSELNLSSLELGDSALYFCASSLVGGCNQPQHFGDGTRLSIL.

The rearrangement uses TRBV29-1 and TRBJ1-1; maybe TRBD1 (6 bases). Trimming stripped 7 bases from V and 3 bases from J, with 12 bases between. The CDR3 length is 12 residues. CDR1 is SQVTM, CDR2 ANQGSEA, per germline. This CDR3 is CSAYRADTEAFF. The CDR3 bases are TGCAGCGCCTACAGGGCCGACACTGAAGCTTTCTTT.

V gene TRBV20-1 combines with J gene TRBJ2-1; D gene unclear. The length of the CDR3 is 11 residues. Per the germline V gene, CDR1 is DFQATT and CDR2 is SNEGSKA (reference sequence). The V end was cut by 3 bases, the J end by 9 bases, with 9 bases between. CDR3 residues: CSASSIGEQFF. DNA for the CDR3: TGCAGTGCTAGTAGCATCGGTGAGCAGTTCTTC.

The chain combines TRBV19 with TRBJ1-3; unclear D gene. Trimming removed 8 bases at V and 3 bases at J, with 11 bases between. This CDR3 region has 13 residues. The V gene's germline CDR1 is LNHDA and CDR2 SQIVND (reference sequence). The CDR3 sequence is CASSSGLGNTIYF. In DNA, the CDR3 is TGTGCCAGTTCTAGTGGCCTTGGAAACACCATATATTTT.

The chain employs TRBV4-3 and TRBJ1-6; D uncertain. Germline-derived CDR1 and CDR2 are LGHNA and YSLEER. The CDR3 extends over 15 amino acids. The V gene lost 0 bases and the J gene lost 5 bases, with 8 bases spanning the gap. The CDR3 DNA reads as TGCGCCAGCAGCCAAGACGGGGAAGATAATTCACCCCTCCACTTT. Translating gives CASSQDGEDNSPLHF.

This rearrangement joins TRBV7-2 to TRBJ2-3; TRBD1 is a possible D gene (6 bases). The ends were cut back, 4 bases at V and 0 bases at J, with 20 bases in the middle. The CDR3 length is 18 residues. From germline, CDR1 is SGHTA and CDR2 FQGNSA. This chain's CDR3 is CASSSRMGLGGSTDTQYF. The CDR3 coding sequence is TGTGCCAGCAGCTCGAGGATGGGCTTAGGGGGAAGCACAGATACGCAGTATTTT.

The chain is built from TRBV6-5 and TRBJ2-7; 9 bases align to TRBD1. Germline V CDR1 and CDR2: MNHEY, SVGAGI. The V gene end was trimmed by 6 bases and the J gene end by 5 bases; junction bases not matched to a gene: 2. The CDR3 runs 12 residues. CDR3 in DNA: TGTGCCAGCAGCCGGGACAGGGACGAGCAGTACTTC. Translating it yields CASSRDRDEQYF.

The rearrangement links TRBV18 to TRBJ2-7; perhaps TRBD2 as D (7 bases). Germline values: CDR1 KGHSH, CDR2 LQKENI. Trimming pared 0 bases from V and 0 bases from J, leaving 15 bases between. The CDR3 spans 17 residues. CDR3 loop: CASSPPSGGRSSYEQYF. For the CDR3, the DNA is TGTGCCAGCTCACCACCGTCGGGGGGCCGCAGCTCCTACGAGCAGTACTTC.

The chain is built from TRBV29-1 and TRBJ2-7; 8 bases map to TRBD1. Losses at the gene ends were 6 bases for V and 2 bases for J; bases not matched to a gene: 6. CDR3 length: 13 amino acids. Germline lookup yields CDR1 SQVTM and CDR2 ANQGSEA. CDR3 loop: CSVDTGGTYEQYF. The CDR3 DNA reads as TGCAGCGTAGATACAGGGGGGACCTACGAGCAGTACTTC.

The chain combines TRBV10-3 with TRBJ2-2, with 8 bases matching TRBD1. After removal of 8 bases from V and 6 bases from J, the junction contained 8 bases not matched to a gene. CDR3 size: 14 residues. CDR1 is ENHRY and CDR2 is SYGVKD in the germline V gene. Written as DNA, the CDR3 is TGTGCCATCGGCCAGGGGGCGAAGTCCGGGGAGCTGTTTTTT. Translating it yields CAIGQGAKSGELFF.

The V and J genes are TRBV6-5 and TRBJ2-7; D remains ambiguous. This CDR3 region has 12 residues. Between the trimmed V and J ends, which lost 4 bases and 2 bases, there was a span of 6 bases. The germline CDR1 and CDR2 sequences are MNHEY and SVGAGI. CDR3 protein: CASSSPTYEQYF. Written as DNA, the CDR3 is TGTGCCAGCAGTTCCCCCACCTACGAGCAGTACTTC.

The chain recombines TRBV7-2 with TRBJ2-2; D might be TRBD1 (6 bases). Per the germline V gene, CDR1 is SGHTA and CDR2 is FQGNSA. Trimming left V 6 bases short and J 1 base short, with 12 bases between. The CDR3 runs 15 residues. CDR3: CASRWATGNTGELFF. DNA of the CDR3: TGTGCCAGCAGGTGGGCGACAGGGAACACCGGGGAGCTGTTTTTT. Combining the CDR3 with reference TRBV7-2 and TRBJ2-2 gives the whole variable domain GAGVSQSPSNKVTEKGKDVELRCDPISGHTALYWYRQSLGQGLEFLIYFQGNSAPDKSGLPSDRFSAERTGGSVSTLTIQRTQQEDSAVYLCASRWATGNTGELFFGEGSRLTVL.